A single sample is the source of the 6 T cell receptor beta chains below, sequenced in a study of human T cells and chemical hapten exposure. The time point is: patch test 1, 2 weeks after DPC sensitization. Treatment given: therapeutic diphenylcyclopropenone sensitization with weekly scalp DPC. TCRdb recomputed calls from the RACE reads with MiXCR, one row per CDR3 protein. The repertoire holds fewer than 60,000 distinct CDR3 sequences, with about a tenth as singletons. The sequencing used whole blood, collected in connection with sensitization to the hapten diphenylcyclopropenone (DPC). These receptor sequences come from a woman between 45 and 60 years old with alopecia areata. Some clones in this sample may be carry-over from other donors' samples.

With respect to this clonotype: A much larger clonotype is one base distant, so this may be a read error. This chain joins TRBV27 and TRBJ2-3; TRBD2 matches at 12 bases. CDR1 is MNHEY, CDR2 SMNVEV, per germline (reference sequence). CDR3 size: 19 residues. The CDR3 region is CASSPRMTSGSLRTDTQNF. The CDR3 coding sequence is TGTGCCAGCAGTCCCCGAATGACTAGCGGGAGTCTGAGAACAGATACGCAGAATTTT.

This chain links TRBV14 with TRBJ2-3; unclear D gene. The CDR3 consists of 16 residues. From germline, CDR1 is SGHDN and CDR2 FVKESK. Trimming took off 0 bases at V and 6 bases at J, with 16 bases between the two ends. DNA of the CDR3: TGTGCCAGCAGCCAAGATCTATCCCGGGCCGGCGATACGCAGTATTTT. It is translated as CASSQDLSRAGDTQYF.

This clonotype was recorded many times. The chain couples TRBV10-3 to TRBJ1-1, with TRBD1 matching 8 bases. The V gene's germline CDR1 is ENHRY and CDR2 SYGVKD. The CDR3 has 13 residues. V shed 6 bases, J shed 2 bases, and the junction held 2 bases outside the gene matches. This CDR3 is CAIRDRDNTEAFF. CDR3 in DNA: TGTGCCATCAGGGACAGGGATAACACTGAAGCTTTCTTT.

Ten or more counts support this clonotype. The CDR3 bases are TGCAGCGTCACCGATGACAGTAATGAAAAACTGTTTTTT. Its protein product is CSVTDDSNEKLFF. The V call is TRBV29-1, the J call TRBJ1-4; the D gene is possibly TRBD1 (5 bases). This CDR3 is 13 amino acids long. V lost 6 bases, J lost 4 bases, and 12 bases lay in between. Germline loops: CDR1 SQVTM, CDR2 ANQGSEA.

The chain has TRBV29-1 and TRBJ2-5, with 15 bases lining up with TRBD2. This CDR3 contains 15 residues. J lost 4 bases, V lost 5 bases, and 5 bases had no gene match. Germline loops: CDR1 SQVTM, CDR2 ANQGSEA. As DNA, the CDR3 is TGCAGCGTTCTTCCGGGACTAGCGGGGGGAGAGACCCAGTACTTC. Translated, it gives CSVLPGLAGGETQYF.

In this sample, this clonotype turned up many times. This chain uses TRBV20-1 with TRBJ1-5; D may be TRBD1 (6 bases). Germline loops: CDR1 DFQATT, CDR2 SNEGSKA (reference sequence). Trimming pared 4 bases from V and 7 bases from J, leaving 23 bases between. This CDR3 is built from 16 residues. CDR3 coding DNA: TGCAGTGCTACACGCCGTGGGGATCAGGGGATCCAGCCCCAGCATTTT. This translates into CSATRRGDQGIQPQHF.